These 27 T cell receptor beta chains originate from one sample sequenced in a study of cytomegalovirus exposure and HLA in healthy donors. Amplification used 60 Vbeta primers and 13 Jbeta primers. Profiling relied on immunoSEQ multiplex PCR, and the TCRdb table lists in-frame clones only, not all of them. The sample includes around 200,000 clones, around 84% of them seen just once. Specimen: PBMCs. Source of these receptors: a woman in her forties or fifties in good health and CMV-seropositive.

The chain couples TRBV5-8 to TRBJ1-2; D gene unclear. CDR3 size: 13 residues. V lost 2 bases and J 4 bases, leaving 9 bases between the germline ends. Per germline, CDR1 SGHTS and CDR2 YDEGEE. The CDR3 DNA is TGTGCCAGCAGCTTTTCCCGGTCCTATGGCTACACCTTC. Protein sequence: CASSFSRSYGYTF. Combining the CDR3 with reference TRBV5-8 and TRBJ1-2 gives the whole variable domain EAGVTQSPTHLIKTRGQQATLRCSPISGHTSVYWYQQALGLGLQFLLWYDEGEERNRGNFPPRFSGRQFPNYSSELNVNALELEDSALYLCASSFSRSYGYTFGSGTRLTVV.

The J gene is TRBJ2-2, the V gene TRBV2; TRBD2 matches 7 bases. The V segment lost 4 bases and the J segment 1 base; nucleotides outside the gene matches: 3. The CDR3 sequence is 15 residues long. Per germline, CDR1 SNHLY and CDR2 FYNNEI. CDR3 region: CASSVQRGNTGELFF. The CDR3 DNA follows: TGTGCCAGCAGTGTACAGCGGGGGAACACCGGGGAGCTGTTTTTT.

The chain uses TRBV7-9 and TRBJ1-2; TRBD1 matches 10 bases. Per germline, CDR1 SEHNR and CDR2 FQNEAQ (reference sequence). The ends lost 3 bases at V and 6 bases at J; junction bases unmatched: 7. CDR3 length: 15 amino acids. The CDR3 nucleotides are TGTGCCAGCAGCTTTGGACAGGGGGTGTCAGATGGCTACACCTTC. It yields the protein CASSFGQGVSDGYTF.

V gene TRBV10-3 combines with J gene TRBJ2-3; TRBD2 matches at 9 bases. J was trimmed by 4 bases and V by 5 bases; bases with no gene match: 4. This CDR3 is 14 amino acids long. In germline, CDR1 is ENHRY, CDR2 SYGVKD. In DNA form, the CDR3 reads TGTGCCATCAGTAAACGGACTAGCGCAGATACGCAGTATTTT. As protein: CAISKRTSADTQYF.

The chain carries TRBV7-2 and TRBJ2-5; D call uncertain. Germline CDR1 is SGHTA and CDR2 is FQGNSA. The CDR3 sequence is 14 residues long. Between the trimmed V and J ends, which lost 0 bases and 5 bases, there was a span of 10 bases. The CDR3 sequence is CASSLAPNRETQYF. The CDR3 DNA is TGTGCCAGCAGCTTAGCTCCTAATCGGGAGACCCAGTACTTC.

The chain combines TRBV4-1 with TRBJ2-5; a possible D gene is TRBD2 (5 bases). Germline assignment: CDR1 MGHRA and CDR2 YSYEKL. The CDR3 has 15 amino acids. Trimming removed 0 bases from V and 5 bases from J, with 13 bases in between. In DNA form, the CDR3 reads TGCGCCAGCAGCCAAGATGGACTCCGGATGGAGACCCAGTACTTC. Translation gives CASSQDGLRMETQYF.

This rearrangement joins TRBV11-1 to TRBJ2-5, with 9 bases that match TRBD1. The V and J ends lost 2 bases and 2 bases, in that order; junction bases with no gene match: 12. The germline CDR1 and CDR2 sequences are SGHAT and FQDESV (reference sequence). There are 18 residues in the CDR3. CDR3: CASSLSPGTGTPQETQYF. CDR3 DNA sequence: TGTGCCAGCAGCTTATCCCCAGGGACAGGGACCCCTCAAGAGACCCAGTACTTC. Complete variable domain (other parts from reference TRBV11-1 and TRBJ2-5): EAEVAQSPRYKITEKSQAVAFWCDPISGHATLYWYRQILGQGPELLVQFQDESVVDDSQLPKDRFSAERLKGVDSTLKIQPAELGDSAMYLCASSLSPGTGTPQETQYFGPGTRLLVL.

Here the CDR3 reads CASGGGKKGNTEAFF. The CDR3, as DNA: TGTGCCAGCGGGGGGGGAAAAAAAGGGAACACTGAAGCTTTCTTT. J is TRBJ1-1 and V is TRBV28, with D tentatively TRBD1 (5 bases). Between the trimmed V and J ends, which lost 8 bases and 1 base, there was a span of 17 bases. This CDR3 spans 15 amino acids. Germline V lookup: CDR1 MDHEN, CDR2 SYDVKM.

This clone was found a few times. This rearrangement joins TRBV19 to TRBJ2-7; a possible D gene is TRBD1 (6 bases). The CDR3 is made up of 13 amino acids. Trimming stripped 4 bases from V and 3 bases from J, with 10 bases between. The germline CDR1 and CDR2 sequences are LNHDA and SQIVND (reference sequence). CDR3 DNA: TGTGCCAGTAGTACGACAGGTAGCTACGAGCAGTACTTC. The encoded protein is CASSTTGSYEQYF.

The chain carries TRBV28 and TRBJ2-4; maybe TRBD2 (7 bases). The CDR3 is made up of 16 amino acids. Germline CDR1 is MDHEN and CDR2 is SYDVKM. Trimming removed 8 bases from V and 1 base from J, with 18 bases in between. The CDR3 reads CASESLAGAAKNIQYF. The DNA of the CDR3 is TGTGCCAGCGAGTCCCTGGCGGGGGCGGCCAAAAACATTCAGTACTTC.

The chain uses TRBV7-2 and TRBJ2-3, with D tentatively TRBD2 (5 bases). Looked up from germline, CDR1 is SGHTA and CDR2 is FQGNSA. The ends were cut back, 0 bases at V and 2 bases at J, with 18 bases in the middle. This CDR3 contains 18 residues. The DNA of the CDR3 is TGTGCCAGCAGCTTAGCGTCCGCGGGTCTACCGTTCACAGATACGCAGTATTTT. This translates into CASSLASAGLPFTDTQYF.

The chain has TRBV6-6 and TRBJ2-1; no definite D call. Trimming cost V 4 bases and J 2 bases, with 6 bases left between them. Germline V gives CDR1 MNHNY, CDR2 SVGAGI (reference sequence). The CDR3 is 13 residues long. CDR3 DNA sequence: TGTGCCAGCAGTTCTAGTCCCTACAATGAGCAGTTCTTC. It codes for CASSSSPYNEQFF.

V gene TRBV10-1 combines with J gene TRBJ1-1; D is ambiguous. V lost 2 bases and J 0 bases, leaving 4 bases between the germline ends. The CDR3 extends over 13 amino acids. The germline CDR1 and CDR2 sequences are WNHNN and SYGVQD (reference sequence). CDR3: CASSETVNTEAFF. In DNA form, the CDR3 reads TGCGCCAGCAGTGAGACAGTGAACACTGAAGCTTTCTTT.

This clone came up once. This chain joins TRBV15 and TRBJ2-7; the D gene is possibly TRBD1 (5 bases). Between the trimmed V and J ends, which lost 5 bases and 0 bases, there was a span of 14 bases. This CDR3 has 15 residues. The germline CDR1 and CDR2 sequences are LNHNV and YYDKDF (reference sequence). The CDR3 nucleotides are TGTGCCACCAGCGGTAAAACAGGCACCTCCTACGAGCAGTACTTC. Protein: CATSGKTGTSYEQYF.

The gene calls are TRBV7-6 and TRBJ1-1, with D perhaps matching TRBD1 (6 bases). The CDR3 loop spans 14 amino acids. V lost 2 bases and J lost 4, with 11 bases in between. Germline CDR1 and CDR2: SGHVS and FNYEAQ. CDR3 protein: CASSLQGGGTEAFF. The CDR3 nucleotides are TGTGCCAGCAGCTTACAGGGAGGGGGCACTGAAGCTTTCTTT.

This clone was recorded only once. The rearrangement joins TRBV6-1 to TRBJ2-7, with TRBD1 identical over 7 bases. The CDR3 totals 14 residues. J lost 0 bases, V lost 1 base, and 0 bases had no gene match. The germline V gene encodes CDR1 MNHNS and CDR2 SASEGT. The CDR3 DNA reads TGTGCCAGCAGTGAAGGGGACAGCTCCTACGAGCAGTACTTC. It is translated as CASSEGDSSYEQYF.

On this clone itself: A read error may account for a junction end that differs from germline. The chain carries TRBV6-6 and TRBJ2-7; possible D gene TRBD2, 5 bases. Germline CDR1 MNHNY, CDR2 SVGAGI (reference sequence). CDR3 length: 14 residues. DNA for the CDR3: TGTGCCAGCACCCGGGGTGGGGAGTCCTCCGAGCAGTACTTC. The encoded protein is CASTRGGESSEQYF.

A remark on this clone: Other DNA sequences of this sample code for an identical CDR3. V usage is TRBV18 and J usage is TRBJ2-7; TRBD1 matches at 9 bases. CDR3 size: 13 residues. The V gene's germline CDR1 is KGHSH and CDR2 LQKENI. J was trimmed by 6 bases and V by 3 bases; bases with no gene match: 3. CDR3 residues: CASSPGTGSEQYF. The CDR3 bases are TGTGCCAGCTCACCGGGGACAGGGAGCGAGCAGTACTTC.

Concerning this clone itself: One end of the junction does not line up with germline, which may come from a read error. The chain has TRBV11-2 and TRBJ1-1, with 9 bases matching TRBD1. Germline lookup yields CDR1 SGHAT and CDR2 FQNNGV. The CDR3 length is 16 residues. DNA of the CDR3: TGTGCCAGCAGCCTAGACAGGGGGACAACGCACACTGAAGCTTTCTTT. Its translation: CASSLDRGTTHTEAFF. The whole variable domain, remainder taken from reference TRBV11-2 and TRBJ1-1, is EAGVAQSPRYKIIEKRQSVAFWCNPISGHATLYWYQQILGQGPKLLIQFQNNGVVDDSQLPKDRFSAERLKGVDSTLKIQPAKLEDSAVYLCASSLDRGTTHTEAFFGQGTRLTVV.

The chain links TRBV2 to TRBJ2-2, with 8 positions matching TRBD1. After removal of 6 bases from V and 7 bases from J, the junction contained 10 bases not matched to a gene. The CDR3 is made up of 15 amino acids. Germline V gives CDR1 SNHLY, CDR2 FYNNEI. The CDR3 reads CASSPGQGSIGELFF. CDR3 DNA sequence: TGTGCCAGCAGCCCCGGACAGGGATCGATCGGGGAGCTGTTTTTT.

On this clone itself: The identical CDR3 is also encoded by other nucleotide sequences in the sample. The genes are TRBV6-5 and TRBJ2-5; D is perhaps TRBD2 (6 bases). This CDR3 spans 12 amino acids. The V end was cut by 6 bases, the J end by 4 bases, with 9 bases between. Germline CDR1 reads MNHEY; CDR2 reads SVGAGI. The chain's CDR3 is CASSRGGETQYF. In DNA, the CDR3 is TGTGCCAGCAGCCGGGGAGGAGAGACCCAGTACTTC.

V gene TRBV6-1 combines with J gene TRBJ2-5; D not resolved. The CDR3 totals 15 residues. Germline assignment: CDR1 MNHNS and CDR2 SASEGT. V was cut by 2 bases and J by 1 base, with 11 bases left in between. As DNA, the CDR3 is TGTGCCAGCAGTGAATGGGCAGACCTCCAAGAGACCCAGTACTTC. Amino acid sequence: CASSEWADLQETQYF.

This clone was detected only a few times. V is TRBV28 and J is TRBJ1-6, with D possibly matching TRBD1 (5 bases). The ends were cut back, 7 bases at V and 5 bases at J, with 12 bases in the middle. This CDR3 has 14 amino acids. Germline-derived CDR1 and CDR2 are MDHEN and SYDVKM. The CDR3 loop reads CASTPPGDNSPLHF. CDR3 coding DNA: TGTGCCAGCACCCCACCGGGGGATAATTCACCCCTCCACTTT. The full variable domain, its missing parts supplied by reference TRBV28 and TRBJ1-6, is DVKVTQSSRYLVKRTGEKVFLECVQDMDHENMFWYRQDPGLGLRLIYFSYDVKMKEKGDIPEGYSVSREKKERFSLILESASTNQTSMYLCASTPPGDNSPLHFGNGTRLTVT.

V and J are TRBV5-4 and TRBJ2-7; D is possibly TRBD1 (5 bases). V lost 4 bases, J lost 3 bases, and 17 bases lay in between. The CDR3 runs to 15 residues. Germline assignment: CDR1 SGHNT and CDR2 YYREEE (reference sequence). The CDR3 bases are TGTGCCAGCAGCCAGGACAAGGTTTTGAGCTACGAGCAGTACTTC. Translation gives CASSQDKVLSYEQYF.

The chain couples TRBV9 to TRBJ1-6, with D maybe TRBD1 (5 bases). Per the germline V gene, CDR1 is SGDLS and CDR2 is YYNGEE. The V end was cut by 3 bases, the J end by 9 bases, with 13 bases between. The CDR3 has 14 amino acids. CDR3 loop: CASSGTPGRSPLHF. For the CDR3, the DNA is TGTGCCAGCAGCGGTACCCCAGGGCGTTCACCCCTCCACTTT.

This clone was counted only a few times. V gene TRBV25-1 combines with J gene TRBJ2-1; D unresolved. The germline gives CDR1 MGHDK, CDR2 SYGVNS. Trimming left V 2 bases short and J 1 base short, with 3 bases between. The CDR3 runs 13 residues. The CDR3 here is CASSEQSYNEQFF. The CDR3 DNA reads as TGTGCCAGCAGTGAACAGTCCTACAATGAGCAGTTCTTC.

The chain uses TRBV6-6 and TRBJ2-7; 9 bases match TRBD2. Trimming at V came to 10 bases and at J to 0 bases, leaving 10 bases not matched to a gene. The CDR3 has 15 residues. The germline V gene has CDR1 MNHNY and CDR2 SVGAGI (reference sequence). The CDR3 sequence: CATNKAGGRSYEQYF. DNA of the CDR3: TGTGCCACTAATAAAGCGGGGGGCCGCTCCTACGAGCAGTACTTC.